This TCR beta chain was profiled in a study of T-cell reconstitution after alpha-beta-depleted transplantation in children. Ten or more counts support this clonotype. Library preparation (for TCRbeta) was performed with unique molecular identifiers. From the PCR reads, TCRdb called clonotypes with MiXCR, one entry per CDR3 protein. The sample includes roughly 66,000 distinct CDR3 sequences, roughly 5% of them seen just once. The CDR3 contains 14 residues. V gave up 0 bases and J gave up 6 bases, with 11 bases separating them. The germline gives CDR1 KGHDR, CDR2 SFDVKD. The receptor was isolated from a boy under three years old who had a stem cell transplant for acute myeloid leukemia, so the T cells may come from the graft donor. Here the sequenced sample was PBMCs, mostly from graft donor cells, taken 180 days after TCRalphabeta/CD19-depleted stem cell transplant. The chain carries TRBV24-1 and TRBJ2-7, with a possible D match to TRBD2 (6 bases). CDR3 nucleotide sequence: TGTGCCACCAGTGATTTGCGGGGGTTGGGCGAGCAGTACGTC. This sequence encodes CATSDLRGLGEQYV.